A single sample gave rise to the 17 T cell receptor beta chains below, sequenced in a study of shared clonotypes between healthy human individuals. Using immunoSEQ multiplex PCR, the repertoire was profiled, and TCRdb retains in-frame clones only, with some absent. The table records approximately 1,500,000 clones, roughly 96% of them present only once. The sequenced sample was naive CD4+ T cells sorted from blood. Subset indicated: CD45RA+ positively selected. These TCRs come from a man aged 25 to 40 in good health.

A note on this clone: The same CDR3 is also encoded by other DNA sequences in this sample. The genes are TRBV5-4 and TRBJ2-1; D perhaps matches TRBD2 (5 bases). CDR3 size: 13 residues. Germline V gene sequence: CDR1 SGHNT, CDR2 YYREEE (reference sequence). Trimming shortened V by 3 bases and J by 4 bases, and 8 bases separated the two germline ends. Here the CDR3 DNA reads TGTGCCAGCAGCTCGCGAGGGTACAATGAGCAGTTCTTC. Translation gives CASSSRGYNEQFF.

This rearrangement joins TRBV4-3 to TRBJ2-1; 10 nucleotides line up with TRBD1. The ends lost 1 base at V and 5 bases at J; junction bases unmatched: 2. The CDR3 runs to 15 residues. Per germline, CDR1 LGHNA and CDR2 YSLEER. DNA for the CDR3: TGCGCCAGCAGCCAAGGACAGGGGGCTGACAATGAGCAGTTCTTC. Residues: CASSQGQGADNEQFF.

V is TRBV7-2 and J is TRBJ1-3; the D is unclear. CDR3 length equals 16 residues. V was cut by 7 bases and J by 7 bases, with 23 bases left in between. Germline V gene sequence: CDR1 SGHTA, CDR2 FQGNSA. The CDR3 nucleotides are TGTGCCAGCACCTTCAAACCTCTCGCCCTCAGGAACACCATATATTTT. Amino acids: CASTFKPLALRNTIYF.

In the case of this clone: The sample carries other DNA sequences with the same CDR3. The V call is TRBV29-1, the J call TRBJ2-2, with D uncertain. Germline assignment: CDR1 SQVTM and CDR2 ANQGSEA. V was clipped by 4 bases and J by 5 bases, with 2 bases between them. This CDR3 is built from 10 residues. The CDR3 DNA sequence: TGCAGCGTTGGGACCGGGGAGCTGTTTTTT. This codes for CSVGTGELFF.

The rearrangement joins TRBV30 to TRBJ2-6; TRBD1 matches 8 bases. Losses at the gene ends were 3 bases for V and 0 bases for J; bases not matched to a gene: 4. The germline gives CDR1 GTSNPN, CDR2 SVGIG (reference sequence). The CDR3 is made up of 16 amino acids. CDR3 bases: TGTGCCTGGAGATCAGGGGGCTCCTCTGGGGCCAACGTCCTGACTTTC. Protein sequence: CAWRSGGSSGANVLTF.

The DNA of the CDR3 is TGTGCCAGCAGCGTAGCCAGGGGGAACTATGGCTACACCTTC. It is translated as CASSVARGNYGYTF. The chain recombines TRBV9 with TRBJ1-2; 7 nucleotides line up with TRBD1. There are 14 residues in the CDR3. V lost 0 bases, J lost 2 bases, and 1 base stayed unmatched. Germline V gene sequence: CDR1 SGDLS, CDR2 YYNGEE.

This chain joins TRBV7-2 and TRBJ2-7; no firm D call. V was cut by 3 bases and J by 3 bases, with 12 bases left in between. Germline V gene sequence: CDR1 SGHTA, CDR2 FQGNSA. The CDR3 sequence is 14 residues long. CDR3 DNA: TGTGCCAGCAGCTTCGCGGTTCCGAGCTACGAGCAGTACTTC. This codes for CASSFAVPSYEQYF.

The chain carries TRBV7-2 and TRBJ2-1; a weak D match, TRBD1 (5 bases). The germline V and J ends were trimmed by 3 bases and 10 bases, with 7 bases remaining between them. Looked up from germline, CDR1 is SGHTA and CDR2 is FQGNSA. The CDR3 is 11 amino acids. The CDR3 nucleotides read TGTGCCAGCAGCTTCAGGGCCGAGCAGTTCTTC. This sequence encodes CASSFRAEQFF.

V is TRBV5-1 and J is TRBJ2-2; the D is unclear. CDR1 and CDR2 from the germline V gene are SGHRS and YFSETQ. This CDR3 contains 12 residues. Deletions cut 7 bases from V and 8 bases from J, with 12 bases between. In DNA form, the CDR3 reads TGCGCCAGCCAAGGTTCTGAGGGGGAGCTGTTTTTT. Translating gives CASQGSEGELFF.

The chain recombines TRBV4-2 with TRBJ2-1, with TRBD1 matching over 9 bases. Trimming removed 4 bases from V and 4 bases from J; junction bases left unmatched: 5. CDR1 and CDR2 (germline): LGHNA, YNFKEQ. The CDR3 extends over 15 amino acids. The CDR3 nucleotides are TGTGCCAGCAGCCGGCGGACAGGGGAGTACAATGAGCAGTTCTTC. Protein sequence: CASSRRTGEYNEQFF.

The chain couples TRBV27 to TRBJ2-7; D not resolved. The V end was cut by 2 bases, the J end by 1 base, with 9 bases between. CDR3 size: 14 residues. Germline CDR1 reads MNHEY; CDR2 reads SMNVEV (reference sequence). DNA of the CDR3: TGTGCCAGCAGTTTAAGTATCATATCCTACGAGCAGTACTTC. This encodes CASSLSIISYEQYF.

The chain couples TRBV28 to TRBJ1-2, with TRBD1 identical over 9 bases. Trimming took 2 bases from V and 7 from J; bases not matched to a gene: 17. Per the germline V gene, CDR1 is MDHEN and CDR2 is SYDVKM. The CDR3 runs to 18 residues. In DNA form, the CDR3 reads TGTGCCAGCAGTTTAATCACAGGGACAGGGATTATGGCGACTGGCTACACCTTC. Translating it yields CASSLITGTGIMATGYTF.

CDR3 region: CASSLVGGASGANVLTF. The CDR3 coding sequence is TGCGCCAGCAGCTTGGTGGGGGGCGCTTCTGGGGCCAACGTCCTGACTTTC. This rearrangement joins TRBV5-1 to TRBJ2-6; D tentatively fits TRBD1 or TRBD2 (6 bases each). Germline CDR1 reads SGHRS; CDR2 reads YFSETQ. The CDR3 loop spans 17 amino acids. V was cut by 0 bases and J by 1 base, with 11 bases left in between.

The CDR3 here is CASSPPGILYEQYF. Here the CDR3 DNA reads TGTGCCAGCTCACCACCGGGGATCCTATACGAGCAGTACTTC. The chain recombines TRBV18 with TRBJ2-7, with D hard to call. CDR1 and CDR2 (germline): KGHSH, LQKENI. CDR3 length equals 14 residues. Trimming stripped 0 bases from V and 4 bases from J, with 10 bases between.

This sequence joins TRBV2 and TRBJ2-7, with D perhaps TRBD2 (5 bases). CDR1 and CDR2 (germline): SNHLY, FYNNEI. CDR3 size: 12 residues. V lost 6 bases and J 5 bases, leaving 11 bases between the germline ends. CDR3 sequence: CASRFTGNEQYF. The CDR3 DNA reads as TGTGCCAGCAGATTCACCGGGAACGAGCAGTACTTC.

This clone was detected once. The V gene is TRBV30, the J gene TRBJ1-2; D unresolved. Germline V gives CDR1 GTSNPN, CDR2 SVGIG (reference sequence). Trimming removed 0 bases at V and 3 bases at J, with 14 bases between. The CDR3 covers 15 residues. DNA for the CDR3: TGTGCCTGGAGTGTAGGGCACGGAGGCTACTATGGCTACACCTTC. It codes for CAWSVGHGGYYGYTF.

The CDR3 is CASSESSGPTPYEQYF. CDR3 nucleotide sequence: TGCGCCAGCAGTGAGTCGAGTGGGCCGACTCCGTACGAGCAGTACTTC. V gene TRBV10-2 combines with J gene TRBJ2-7; D uncertain. Per germline, CDR1 WSHSY and CDR2 SAAADI. The V end lost 0 bases, the J end lost 4 bases, and 16 bases lay between the germline ends. The CDR3 length is 16 residues.